This T cell receptor beta chain emerged from a study of radiotherapy plus CTLA-4 blockade in lung cancer. Overall study: Objective responses were observed in 15% to 20% of patients, and disease control was achieved by about 30%. Regarding the study as a whole: Following radiotherapy plus ipilimumab, tumor-derived TCR clones expanded in the blood. The best predictor of response was reported to be early blood T cell clone dynamics, with interferon-beta.

Ipilimumab-mediated CTLA-4 blockade plus focal radiation was given to patients having chemo-refractory metastatic non-small-cell lung cancer. On this clone itself: Its antigen is unidentified.

Assay: immunoSEQ multiplex PCR; the TCRdb copy retains only in-frame clones and omits some. Among tens of thousands of clones listed, around 76% were seen once. V gave up 8 bases and J gave up 5 bases, with 16 bases separating them. Per the germline V gene, CDR1 is SGHAT and CDR2 is FQNNGV. The length of the CDR3 is 14 residues. The clonotype comes from a human donor with non-small cell lung cancer whose response to radiotherapy plus ipilimumab could not be evaluated. Some clones in this sample may be carry-over from other donors' samples. The specimen was peripheral blood, collected from a patient treated with radiotherapy plus ipilimumab. The V call is TRBV11-2, the J call TRBJ2-1; possibly TRBD1 for D (6 bases). CDR3: CASSKVQGNNEQFF. The CDR3 DNA reads TGTGCCAGCTCGAAGGTCCAGGGGAACAATGAGCAGTTCTTC.